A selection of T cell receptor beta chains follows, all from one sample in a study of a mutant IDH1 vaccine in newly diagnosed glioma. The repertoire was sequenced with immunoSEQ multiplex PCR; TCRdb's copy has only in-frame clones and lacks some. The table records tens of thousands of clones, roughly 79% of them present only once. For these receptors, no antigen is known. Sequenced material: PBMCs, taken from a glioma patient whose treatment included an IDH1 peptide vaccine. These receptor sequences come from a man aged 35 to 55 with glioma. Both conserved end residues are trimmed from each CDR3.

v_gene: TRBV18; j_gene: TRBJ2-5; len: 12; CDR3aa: ASSPEKRQETQY
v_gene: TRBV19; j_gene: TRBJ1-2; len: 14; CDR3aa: ASSTSNRALRGGYT
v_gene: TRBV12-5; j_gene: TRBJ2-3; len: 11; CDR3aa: ASGLTGSDTQY
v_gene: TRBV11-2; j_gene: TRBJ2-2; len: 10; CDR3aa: ASNWNTGELF
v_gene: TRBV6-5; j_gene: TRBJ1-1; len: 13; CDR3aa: ASTEDPKGVTEAF
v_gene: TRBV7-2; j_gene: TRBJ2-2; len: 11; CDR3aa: ASSRVATGELF
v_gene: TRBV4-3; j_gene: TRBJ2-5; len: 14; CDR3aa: ASSQGLAGGPKTQY
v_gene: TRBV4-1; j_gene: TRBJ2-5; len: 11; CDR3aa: ASSGSPWETQY
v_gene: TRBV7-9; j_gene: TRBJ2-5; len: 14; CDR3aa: ASSLKSYEMGETQY
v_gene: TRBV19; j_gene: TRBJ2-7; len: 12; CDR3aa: ASSKDRDDFEQY
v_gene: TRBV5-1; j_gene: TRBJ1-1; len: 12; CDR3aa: ASSPRGGNTEAF
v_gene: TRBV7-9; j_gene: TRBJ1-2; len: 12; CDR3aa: ASSITGGAYGYT
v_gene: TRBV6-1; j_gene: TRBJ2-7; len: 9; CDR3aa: ASGMSYEQY
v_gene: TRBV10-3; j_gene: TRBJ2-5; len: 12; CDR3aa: ATGGGPVQETQY
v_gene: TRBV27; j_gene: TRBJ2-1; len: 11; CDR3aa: ASRQDAYNEQF
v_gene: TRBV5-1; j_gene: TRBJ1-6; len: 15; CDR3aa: ASSLRTGGTFYSPLH
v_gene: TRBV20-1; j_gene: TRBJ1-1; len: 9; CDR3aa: SATDRFEAF
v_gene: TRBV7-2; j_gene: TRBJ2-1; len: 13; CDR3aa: ASNIVGGRHNEQF
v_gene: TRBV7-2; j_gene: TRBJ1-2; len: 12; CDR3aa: ASRQTGAEYGYT
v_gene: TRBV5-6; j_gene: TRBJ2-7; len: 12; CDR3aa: ASSLGDSLYEQY
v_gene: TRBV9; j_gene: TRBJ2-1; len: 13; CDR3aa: ASSVAGGLAGEQF
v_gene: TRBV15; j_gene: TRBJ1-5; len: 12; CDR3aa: ATSRGISNQPQH
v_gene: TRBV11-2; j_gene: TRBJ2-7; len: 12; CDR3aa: ASSLAGGPSEQY
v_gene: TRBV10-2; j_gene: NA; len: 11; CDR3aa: ASSAYGSYEQY
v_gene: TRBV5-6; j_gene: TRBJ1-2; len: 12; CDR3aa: ASSAGWRAYGYT
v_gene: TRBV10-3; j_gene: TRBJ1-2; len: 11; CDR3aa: AITWDREDGYT
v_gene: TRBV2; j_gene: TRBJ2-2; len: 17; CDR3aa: ASSEFWASGLTNTGELF
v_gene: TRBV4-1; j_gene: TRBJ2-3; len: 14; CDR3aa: ASSYGTGTSSNTQY
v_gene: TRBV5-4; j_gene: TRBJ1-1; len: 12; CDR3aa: ASSPWDRGTEAF
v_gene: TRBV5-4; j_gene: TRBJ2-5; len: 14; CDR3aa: ASSLGTTSGRSPQY
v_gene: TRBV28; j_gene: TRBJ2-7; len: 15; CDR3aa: ASSSPIVQGKPYEQY
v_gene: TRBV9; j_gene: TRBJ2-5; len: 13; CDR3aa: ASSVGTGIQETQY
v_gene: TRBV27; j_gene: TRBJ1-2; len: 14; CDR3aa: ASRALPGHTNYGYT
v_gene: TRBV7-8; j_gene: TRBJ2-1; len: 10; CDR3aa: ASSRPVNEQF
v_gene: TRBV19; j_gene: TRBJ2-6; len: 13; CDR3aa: ASSMGFSGANVLT